This T cell receptor beta chain originates from a study of blood T cells in healthy people across ages. Study conclusions and caveats: Estimates of total diversity, which came from one million sequenced T cells, were considered to be underestimates.

The CDR3 is made up of 13 amino acids. The ends were cut back, 2 bases at V and 8 bases at J, with 10 bases in the middle. The germline V gene has CDR1 SGDLS and CDR2 YYNGEE. This clonotype has only a few counts. Its antigen is undetermined. Through a sample-barcoded 5' primer and a J-beta primer mix, a second PCR was run for 7 to 11 cycles. MiXCR, run by TCRdb on the 5' RACE reads, gives a single entry per CDR3 protein. The sample consists of roughly 900,000 distinct CDR3 sequences, 25% to 30% of them appearing once. This TCR came from a woman of 80 years or more in good health. V is TRBV9 and J is TRBJ1-4; D unclear. Sequencing was carried out using blood. This CDR3 reads CASSVAGDEKLFF. Here the CDR3 DNA reads TGTGCCAGCAGCGTCGCAGGTGACGAAAAACTGTTTTTT.